A single TCR beta chain is shown here with its context. This specimen belongs to a study of blood T cell repertoires in COVID-19. About the research overall: Samples came from the United States, Italy and Spain, spanning acute and convalescent COVID-19. From T cells, B-cell-depleted T cells, or PBMCs came the material, which was cDNA or gDNA.

There are 14 residues in the CDR3. The V gene's germline CDR1 is MRHNA and CDR2 SNTAGT. V was shortened by 4 bases and J by 1 base, with 10 bases between the two germline ends. Methods used by the authors: Amplifying reference gene primers gave estimates of nucleated cell counts. TCRdb's table, derived via immunoSEQ multiplex PCR, lists solely in-frame clones and lacks some. The V and J calls and the clone size are those of that table, but D and trimming were determined from the DNA. The table records 200,000 to 300,000 clones, roughly 82% of them present only once. The sequencing sample was made of peripheral blood. The source of this sequence is a woman in her sixties or seventies with acute or convalescent COVID-19. The V gene is TRBV6-4, the J gene TRBJ1-1; no clear D. This CDR3 reads CASSALGPNTEAFF. In DNA form, the CDR3 reads TGTGCCAGCAGTGCTCTGGGCCCGAACACTGAAGCTTTCTTT.